These 22 T cell receptor beta chains share one sample of origin, sequenced in a study of shared clonotypes between healthy human individuals. Libraries were prepared by immunoSEQ multiplex PCR; TCRdb keeps only in-frame clonotypes and omits some of them. Of about 2.4 million clones in the sample, around nine tenths were seen once. Sequencing was carried out using naive CD4+ T cells sorted from blood. Regarding subset: CD45RA+ positively selected. These receptors all come from a man younger than 35 in good health.

This chain links TRBV18 with TRBJ2-7; 10 bases fit TRBD2. With V trimmed by 1 base and J by 3 bases, 3 bases remained unmatched. The CDR3 consists of 15 residues. Germline V gene sequence: CDR1 KGHSH, CDR2 LQKENI. The CDR3 DNA follows: TGTGCCAGCTCACCACTGGCTAGCGGGAGCTACGAGCAGTACTTC. Its protein is CASSPLASGSYEQYF.

The chain uses TRBV11-3 and TRBJ1-5; D gene unclear. With 1 base removed from V and 7 bases from J, the gap between germline ends came to 14 bases. Germline V lookup: CDR1 SGHNT, CDR2 YENEEA. The CDR3 is 15 residues long. This CDR3 is CASSLGTIKTQPQHF. The CDR3 DNA sequence: TGTGCCAGCAGCTTAGGAACCATCAAAACCCAGCCCCAGCATTTT.

V and J are TRBV7-6 and TRBJ2-7; D is unclear. Deletions cut 5 bases from V and 4 bases from J, with 18 bases between. Germline CDR1 is SGHVS and CDR2 is FNYEAQ. This CDR3 comprises 15 residues. In DNA, the CDR3 is TGTGCCAGCAGCCCAAGGACCATTCAATGGTACGAGCAGTACTTC. This encodes CASSPRTIQWYEQYF. Variable domain in full (rest from reference TRBV7-6 and TRBJ2-7): GAGVSQSPRYKVTKRGQDVALRCDPISGHVSLYWYRQALGQGPEFLTYFNYEAQQDKSGLPNDRFSAERPEGSISTLTIQRTEQRDSAMYRCASSPRTIQWYEQYFGPGTRLTVT.

The gene calls are TRBV27 and TRBJ1-2; D gene uncertain. V was shortened by 0 bases and J by 5 bases, with 10 bases between the two germline ends. The CDR3 consists of 14 residues. Germline V gene sequence: CDR1 MNHEY, CDR2 SMNVEV (reference sequence). The CDR3 DNA follows: TGTGCCAGCAGTTTATCGGGTCTCGGATATGGCTACACCTTC. Residues: CASSLSGLGYGYTF.

This clone was detected only once. This chain connects TRBV18 to TRBJ1-4, with 8 positions matching TRBD1. Germline values: CDR1 KGHSH, CDR2 LQKENI. Germline trimming cut 7 bases from V and 7 bases from J; bases unmatched to any gene: 5. This CDR3 has 13 residues. CDR3 sequence: CASCRGRGEKLFF. The CDR3 region has the DNA TGTGCCAGCTGCAGGGGGCGAGGTGAAAAACTGTTTTTT. Together with reference TRBV18 and TRBJ1-4, the CDR3 gives the full variable domain: NAGVMQNPRHLVRRRGQEARLRCSPMKGHSHVYWYRQLPEEGLKFMVYLQKENIIDESGMPKERFSAEFPKEGPSILRIQQVVRGDSAAYFCASCRGRGEKLFFGSGTQLSVL.

The chain is built from TRBV1 and TRBJ1-2; no check of the table's D call, TRBD1, against the DNA was made. TRBV1 is classified as a pseudogene. The CDR3 is 13 residues long. The CDR3: CTSSPGQFYGYTF. CDR3 in DNA: TGCACCAGCAGCCCGGGACAGTTCTATGGCTACACCTTC.

In the case of this clone: At the DNA level, this CDR3 is encoded by other sequences in the same sample as well. The CDR3 DNA is TGTGCCAGCAGCCCAGGGGTGGGGAACTATGGCTACACCTTC. Its translation: CASSPGVGNYGYTF. The chain is built from TRBV7-2 and TRBJ1-2; D is possibly TRBD1 (6 bases). The CDR3 runs to 14 residues. The germline V and J ends were trimmed by 5 bases and 2 bases, with 12 bases remaining between them. Per the germline V gene, CDR1 is SGHTA and CDR2 is FQGNSA.

The chain is built from TRBV2 and TRBJ1-2, with no clear D. Germline V gene lookup returns CDR1 SNHLY and CDR2 FYNNEI. This CDR3 spans 13 amino acids. Trimming pared 4 bases from V and 1 base from J, leaving 7 bases between. CDR3 nucleotide sequence: TGTGCCAGCAGTGGGACCCTTAACTATGGCTACACCTTC. It codes for CASSGTLNYGYTF.

In its sample, this clone was seen a few times. The chain uses TRBV29-1 and TRBJ1-2; TRBD1 matches at 9 bases. The CDR3 totals 12 residues. Germline CDR1 and CDR2: SQVTM and ANQGSEA. The trim removed 7 bases at V and 3 bases at J, leaving 3 bases unmatched. CDR3 nucleotides: TGCAGCGGGAGACAGGGGGACTATGGCTACACCTTC. It yields the protein CSGRQGDYGYTF.

The chain uses TRBV10-3 and TRBJ2-3, with D uncertain. The CDR3 extends over 12 amino acids. The V and J ends lost 4 bases and 2 bases respectively, with 4 bases between them. Looked up from germline, CDR1 is ENHRY and CDR2 is SYGVKD. This CDR3 is CAISADTDTQYF. The CDR3 DNA reads TGTGCCATCAGTGCGGACACAGATACGCAGTATTTT.

The chain links TRBV5-8 to TRBJ1-3, with D perhaps TRBD1 (5 bases). Per the germline V gene, CDR1 is SGHTS and CDR2 is YDEGEE. V was clipped by 4 bases and J by 8 bases, with 19 bases between them. The CDR3 has 15 residues. CDR3 protein: CASSPSGGGVYTIYF. CDR3 nucleotide sequence: TGTGCCAGCAGCCCATCGGGTGGGGGAGTATACACCATATATTTT.

This clone was found a few times. This chain links TRBV19 with TRBJ1-6, with D possibly TRBD1 on 6 matching bases. The CDR3 is 13 residues long. Germline V CDR1 and CDR2: LNHDA, SQIVND (reference sequence). V was cut by 8 bases and J by 5 bases, with 10 bases left in between. The CDR3 loop is CASGTTDNSPLHF. The CDR3 nucleotides are TGTGCCAGTGGGACAACCGATAATTCACCCCTCCACTTT.

Worth noting for this clone: The junction departs from germline at one end; a sequencing error may be responsible. CDR3 in amino acids: CVSRRSGTTNTEAFF. The CDR3 DNA reads as TGTGTCAGCAGGCGCTCCGGGACAACGAACACTGAAGCTTTCTTT. The chain is built from TRBV28 and TRBJ1-1, with a possible D match to TRBD1 (6 bases). The CDR3 consists of 15 residues. Germline V gene data show CDR1 as MDHEN and CDR2 as SYDVKM.

This clone occurred once. The chain's CDR3 is CASSRTGGIDGYTF. CDR3 bases: TGTGCCAGCAGCCGGACAGGGGGCATCGATGGCTACACCTTC. The rearrangement joins TRBV7-2 to TRBJ1-2, with 11 bases matching TRBD1. The junction had 5 bases not matched to a gene; V was cut back by 5 bases and J by 6 bases. Germline values: CDR1 SGHTA, CDR2 FQGNSA. The length of the CDR3 is 14 residues.

V usage is TRBV9 and J usage is TRBJ1-2, with D tentatively TRBD1 (5 bases). Germline V gene sequence: CDR1 SGDLS, CDR2 YYNGEE. V lost 6 bases to trimming and J lost 3 bases, with 9 bases between them. The CDR3 is 12 residues long. CDR3 sequence reads: CASKGDHYGYTF. The CDR3 DNA sequence: TGTGCCAGCAAAGGGGACCACTATGGCTACACCTTC.

The V call is TRBV5-1, the J call TRBJ2-5; D is unresolved. Trimming left V 4 bases short and J 3 bases short, with 10 bases between. Germline V CDR1 and CDR2: SGHRS, YFSETQ. This CDR3 has 13 residues. CDR3 protein: CASSPPAEETQYF. The CDR3 nucleotides are TGCGCCAGCAGCCCCCCCGCGGAAGAGACCCAGTACTTC.

This chain links TRBV7-2 with TRBJ2-5; D not certain. Per the germline V gene, CDR1 is SGHTA and CDR2 is FQGNSA. V lost 1 base to trimming and J lost 2 bases, with 8 bases between them. This CDR3 has 14 residues. The CDR3 DNA follows: TGTGCCAGCAGCTTAGAGTCCGCACAAGAGACCCAGTACTTC. The encoded protein is CASSLESAQETQYF.

As regards this clone: Because the CDR3's place on the DNA is in doubt, the DNA is left out and the CDR3 is given as listed by TCRdb. The chain is built from TRBV9 and TRBJ2-1; TRBD1, the table's D call, was not compared with the DNA. CDR1 is SGDLS, CDR2 YYNGEE, per germline. The CDR3 region is 13 residues in length, termini included. The CDR3 protein is CASSVGPGTGMIF.

The chain couples TRBV15 to TRBJ2-7, with D perhaps matching TRBD2 (6 bases). Between the trimmed V and J ends, which lost 0 bases and 3 bases, there was a span of 18 bases. The CDR3 is made up of 17 amino acids. Germline CDR1 and CDR2: LNHNV and YYDKDF (reference sequence). CDR3 sequence: CATSRDFRAGPDYEQYF. For the CDR3, the DNA is TGTGCCACCAGCAGAGATTTTCGGGCGGGACCCGACTACGAGCAGTACTTC.

V usage is TRBV28 and J usage is TRBJ2-1; D call uncertain. The CDR3 totals 9 residues. In germline, CDR1 is MDHEN, CDR2 SYDVKM. Trimming left V 10 bases short and J 10 bases short, with 8 bases between. The CDR3 coding sequence is TGTGCCACCGGCCGAGAGCAGTTCTTC. It translates to CATGREQFF.

This clone showed up just once. The CDR3 spells CASSLRGVGGETQYF. DNA of the CDR3: TGTGCCAGCAGCTTGCGTGGTGTGGGGGGAGAGACCCAGTACTTC. The V and J genes are TRBV5-4 and TRBJ2-5; D is perhaps TRBD2 (6 bases). V lost 1 base, J lost 4 bases, and 14 bases lay in between. The CDR3 covers 15 residues. Germline V gene data show CDR1 as SGHNT and CDR2 as YYREEE (reference sequence).

This chain connects TRBV4-3 to TRBJ1-5, with D possibly matching TRBD1 (6 bases). Between the trimmed V and J ends, which lost 6 bases and 3 bases, there was a span of 18 bases. This CDR3 is 16 amino acids long. Germline assignment: CDR1 LGHNA and CDR2 YSLEER. The CDR3 sequence is CASSAGAGLANQPQHF. CDR3 nucleotide sequence: TGCGCCAGCAGTGCAGGGGCGGGGCTTGCCAATCAGCCCCAGCATTTT.